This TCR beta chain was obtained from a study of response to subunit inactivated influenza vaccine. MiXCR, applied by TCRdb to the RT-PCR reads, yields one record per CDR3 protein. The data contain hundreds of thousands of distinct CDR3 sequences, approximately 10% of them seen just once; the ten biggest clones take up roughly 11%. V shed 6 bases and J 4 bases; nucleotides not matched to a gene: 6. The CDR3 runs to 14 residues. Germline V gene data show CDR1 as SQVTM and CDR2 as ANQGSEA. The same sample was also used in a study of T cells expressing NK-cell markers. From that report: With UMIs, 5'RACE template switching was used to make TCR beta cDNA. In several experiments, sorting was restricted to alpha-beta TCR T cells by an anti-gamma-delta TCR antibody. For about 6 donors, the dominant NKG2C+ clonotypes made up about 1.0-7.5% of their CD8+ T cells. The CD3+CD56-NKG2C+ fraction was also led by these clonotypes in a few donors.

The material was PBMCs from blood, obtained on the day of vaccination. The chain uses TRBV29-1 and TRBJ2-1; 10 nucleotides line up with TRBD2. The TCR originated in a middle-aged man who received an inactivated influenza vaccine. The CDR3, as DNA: TGCAGCGTGCAACTAGCGGGGATTTACAATGAGCAGTTCTTC. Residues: CSVQLAGIYNEQFF.